This T cell receptor (beta chain) was identified during a study of tumor and adjacent non-tumor tissue in lung cancer. About the study: Patients comprised roughly 12 adenocarcinoma, a couple of squamous cell carcinoma and 1 small cell lung cancer.

Germline V gene data show CDR1 as MGHRA and CDR2 as YSYEKL. V lost 7 bases, J lost 6 bases, and 8 bases stayed unmatched. The CDR3 sequence is 14 residues long. TCRbeta libraries were built with three rounds of nested PCR, modified from ARM-PCR. TCRdb reprocessed the multiplex PCR reads via MiXCR and lists one record per CDR3 protein. The data show approximately 86,000 distinct CDR3 sequences, roughly 72% seen once. The template was RNA from unsorted bulk tissue. Worth noting for this clonotype: Because the CDR3 is missing its conserved closing phenylalanine or tryptophan, this is likely a read error.

The chain carries TRBV4-1 and TRBJ2-3; 9 nucleotides agree with TRBD2. This TCR derives from a woman in her 40s with non-small cell lung cancer. The sequenced material came from lung tumor tissue. CDR3 residues: CASINSGGRDTQYI. The CDR3 DNA reads TGCGCCAGCATCAATAGCGGGGGACGGGATACGCAGTATATT.